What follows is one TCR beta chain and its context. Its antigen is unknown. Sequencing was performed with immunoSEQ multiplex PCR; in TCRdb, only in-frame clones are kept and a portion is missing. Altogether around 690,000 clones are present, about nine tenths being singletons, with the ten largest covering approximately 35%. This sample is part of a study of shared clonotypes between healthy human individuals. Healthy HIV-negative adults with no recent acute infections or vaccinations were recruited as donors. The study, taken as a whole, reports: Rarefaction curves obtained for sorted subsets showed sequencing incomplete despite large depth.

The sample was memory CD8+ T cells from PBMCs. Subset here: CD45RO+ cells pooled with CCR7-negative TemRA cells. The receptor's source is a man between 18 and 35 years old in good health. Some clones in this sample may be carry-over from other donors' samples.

CDR3 nucleotide sequence: TGTGCCAGCAGTGGTCAGGCGCGGGGAGACCAGCCCCAGCATTTT. It translates to CASSGQARGDQPQHF. The J gene is TRBJ1-5, the V gene TRBV2, with D unclear. This CDR3 has 15 residues. The V gene lost 4 bases and the J gene lost 7 bases, with 17 bases spanning the gap. The germline V gene encodes CDR1 SNHLY and CDR2 FYNNEI.